This TCR beta chain stems from a study of T-cell memory formation after mild COVID-19. Study-wide background: For the most part, TCR clusters were specific to one donor.

V shed 1 base and J 4 bases; nucleotides not matched to a gene: 6. Germline-derived CDR1 and CDR2 are SGHVS and FNYEAQ. This CDR3 is built from 16 residues. General study results and limits: Confirmation was lacking for SARS-CoV-2 specificity of second-wave clones that peaked on day 37. Clones that contracted from day 15 to 85 were balanced CD4/CD8, while later expanders leaned CD4+. Contracting CD8+ clones were enriched in EMRA, CD4+ mainly in CM and EM.

This clonotype showed up just a few times. Its antigen is still unknown. TCRdb ran MiXCR on the 5' RACE reads and lists one entry per CDR3 protein. The sample holds about 210,000 distinct CDR3 sequences, 27% seen once. This receptor was obtained from an adult woman who had mild COVID-19 (a few samples of this study predate the infection). Cell type and time point are not known. This chain uses TRBV7-6 with TRBJ1-5, with TRBD1 matching over 8 bases. Sequences were obtained from PBMCs or a T cell subset sorted from them (not recorded which). The CDR3 DNA follows: TGTGCCAGCAGCTTAGAATCAGGGGGCTCTAATCAGCCCCAGCATTTT. Amino acids: CASSLESGGSNQPQHF. Full variable domain (outside the CDR3, taken from reference TRBV7-6 and TRBJ1-5): GAGVSQSPRYKVTKRGQDVALRCDPISGHVSLYWYRQALGQGPEFLTYFNYEAQQDKSGLPNDRFSAERPEGSISTLTIQRTEQRDSAMYRCASSLESGGSNQPQHFGDGTRLSIL.